The clone carrying this T cell receptor beta chain has a handful of counts. The CDR3 sequence is 10 residues long. V gave up 6 bases and J gave up 7 bases, with 9 bases separating them. Germline assignment: CDR1 GTSNPN and CDR2 SVGIG (reference sequence). This table comes from immunoSEQ multiplex PCR, and its TCRdb copy is limited to in-frame clones, with some not included. The sample lists almost 200,000 clones, 80% to 90% occurring once. This entry is derived from a study of blood T cell repertoires in COVID-19. The rearrangement uses TRBV30 and TRBJ1-2, with a possible D match to TRBD1 (5 bases). Source material: PBMCs or T cells enriched from blood (not recorded which). This receptor was identified in a woman between 18 and 30 years old who had recovered from COVID-19. For the CDR3, the DNA is TGTGCCTGCAGGGCCGGTGGCTACACCTTC. Protein product: CACRAGGYTF. Using reference TRBV30 and TRBJ1-2 for the parts outside the CDR3, the full variable domain is SQTIHQWPATLVQPVGSPLSLECTVEGTSNPNLYWYRQAAGRGLQLLFYSVGIGQISSEVPQNLSASRPQDRQFILSSKKLLLSDSGFYLCACRAGGYTFGSGTRLTVV.